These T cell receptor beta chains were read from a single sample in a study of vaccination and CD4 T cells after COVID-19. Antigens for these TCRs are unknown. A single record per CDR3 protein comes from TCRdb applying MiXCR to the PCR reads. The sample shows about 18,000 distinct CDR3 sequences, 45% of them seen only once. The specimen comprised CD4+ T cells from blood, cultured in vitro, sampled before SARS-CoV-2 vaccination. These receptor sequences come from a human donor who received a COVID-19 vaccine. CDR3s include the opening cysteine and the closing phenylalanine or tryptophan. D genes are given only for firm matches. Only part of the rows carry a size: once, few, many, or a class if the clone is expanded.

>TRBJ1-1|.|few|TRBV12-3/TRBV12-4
TGTGCCATCGACCAGGGTGGAACTGAAGCTTTCTTT
CAIDQGGTEAFF
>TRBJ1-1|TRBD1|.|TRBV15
TGTGCCACCAGCAGAGTCGACAGGGGGCTGGACACTGAAGCTTTCTTT
CATSRVDRGLDTEAFF
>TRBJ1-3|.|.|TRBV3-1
TGTGCCAGCAGCTTGGACACTAACTCTGGAAACACCATATATTTT
CASSLDTNSGNTIYF
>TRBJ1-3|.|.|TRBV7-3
TGTGCCAGCAGCTTAAAGCCAGCCGGAGACACCATATATTTT
CASSLKPAGDTIYF
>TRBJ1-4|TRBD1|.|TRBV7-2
TGTGCCAGCAGCCCACAGGGGGCTTCTAATGAAAAACTGTTTTTT
CASSPQGASNEKLFF
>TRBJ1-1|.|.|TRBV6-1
TGTGCCAGCAGTGAAGCAGCCCGGCGGATTGAAGCTTTCTTT
CASSEAARRIEAFF
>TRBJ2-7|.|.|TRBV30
TGTGCCTGGAGTTCGACTCCCGCCTACGAGCAGTACTTC
CAWSSTPAYEQYF
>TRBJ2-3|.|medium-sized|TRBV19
TGTGCCAGTAGTATAAGCCCGGGATCTAGCACAGATACGCAGTATTTT
CASSISPGSSTDTQYF
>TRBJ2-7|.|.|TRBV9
TGTGCCAGCAGTGGCGACTCTTACTCCTACGAGCAGTACTTC
CASSGDSYSYEQYF
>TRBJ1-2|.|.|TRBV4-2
TGTGCCAGCAGCCGGGAGGGACCCAGGGATGGCTACACCTTC
CASSREGPRDGYTF